Here is one T cell receptor (beta chain) with its context. Its antigen is as yet unknown. The sample comes from a study of shared clonotypes between healthy human individuals. General study findings and limits: What limited the represented genetic and exposure-history diversity was the small number of donors.

In the naive CD8 group, cells lacked CD45RO and were positively selected for CCR7, so terminally differentiated effector memory CD45RA+ cells were left out. The protocol was immunoSEQ multiplex PCR, while the TCRdb copy is restricted to in-frame clones and leaves out a portion. This sample yields about 700,000 clones, of which around 92% are seen a single time; about 24% belongs to the top ten. Germline V gene data show CDR1 as LNHDA and CDR2 as SQIVND (reference sequence). The CDR3 spans 15 residues. J gave up 3 bases and V 6 bases, and 9 bases lay outside the gene matches. The chain carries TRBV19 and TRBJ2-3, with 7 bases lining up with TRBD1. Sequencing was done on a sample of naive CD8+ T cells sorted from blood. The clonotype was recovered from a man aged 30 to 39 in good health. The CDR3 sequence is CASRTGTEVTDTQYF. CDR3 DNA: TGTGCCAGTAGGACCGGGACAGAAGTTACAGATACGCAGTATTTT.